Listed below are T cell receptor beta chains from one sample, sequenced in a study of low-dose radiotherapy and immunotherapy resistance in tumors. TCRdb used MiXCR to reprocess the reads, holding one entry per CDR3 protein. The sample has under 90,000 distinct CDR3 sequences; over 15% are singletons. The sequences come from PBMCs, collected before treatment. These receptors were taken from a male donor with prostate cancer. Each CDR3 is given with its conserved first and last residue. Each record gives: V gene, J gene, D gene, CDR3 length, clone size, CDR3 protein, CDR3 DNA. The D gene is left open where the match is weak. Part of the rows lack a size; the others show once, few, many or a class for expanded clones.

v_call: TRBV7-2; j_call: TRBJ2-1; d_call: -; cdr3_length: 15; clone_size: many; cdr3_aa: CASSLRVKQRNEQFF; cdr3_nt: TGTGCCAGCAGCTTACGAGTTAAGCAGAGAAATGAGCAGTTCTTC
v_call: TRBV5-5; j_call: TRBJ2-5; d_call: TRBD2; cdr3_length: 16; clone_size: many; cdr3_aa: CASSPGLEIHQETQYF; cdr3_nt: TGTGCCAGCAGCCCCGGACTAGAGATCCACCAAGAGACCCAGTACTTC
v_call: TRBV5-1; j_call: TRBJ2-3; d_call: -; cdr3_length: 11; clone_size: -; cdr3_aa: CASSFYDTQYF; cdr3_nt: TGCGCCAGCAGCTTTTACGATACGCAGTATTTT
v_call: TRBV5-6; j_call: TRBJ1-5; d_call: TRBD1; cdr3_length: 14; clone_size: -; cdr3_aa: CASSVAAGGQPQHF; cdr3_nt: TGTGCCAGCAGCGTGGCCGCAGGGGGACAGCCCCAGCATTTT
v_call: TRBV4-2; j_call: TRBJ2-4; d_call: -; cdr3_length: 12; clone_size: many; cdr3_aa: CASSQDRNIQYF; cdr3_nt: TGTGCCAGCAGCCAAGACAGGAACATTCAGTACTTC
v_call: TRBV7-2; j_call: TRBJ1-4; d_call: -; cdr3_length: 15; clone_size: few; cdr3_aa: CASRLQGATNEKLFF; cdr3_nt: TGTGCCAGCAGGCTACAGGGAGCAACTAATGAAAAACTGTTTTTT
v_call: TRBV3-1; j_call: TRBJ2-3; d_call: -; cdr3_length: 16; clone_size: many; cdr3_aa: CASSQARGRGTDTQYF; cdr3_nt: TGTGCCAGCAGCCAAGCGCGGGGACGGGGCACAGATACGCAGTATTTT
v_call: TRBV7-2; j_call: TRBJ2-2; d_call: -; cdr3_length: 14; clone_size: many; cdr3_aa: CASISGRSTGELFF; cdr3_nt: TGTGCCAGCATCTCGGGACGATCCACCGGGGAGCTGTTTTTT
v_call: TRBV6-2/TRBV6-3; j_call: TRBJ1-2; d_call: -; cdr3_length: 13; clone_size: many; cdr3_aa: CASSYSQGLQNTF; cdr3_nt: TGTGCCAGCAGTTACTCGCAGGGGCTCCAGAACACCTTC
v_call: TRBV6-8; j_call: TRBJ2-1; d_call: TRBD1; cdr3_length: 14; clone_size: -; cdr3_aa: CASSYRTGFTEQFF; cdr3_nt: TGTGCCAGCAGTTACCGGACAGGGTTTACTGAGCAGTTCTTC
v_call: TRBV19; j_call: TRBJ2-2; d_call: -; cdr3_length: 14; clone_size: many; cdr3_aa: CASSRAGGAGELFF; cdr3_nt: TGTGCCAGTAGTCGTGCAGGAGGCGCCGGGGAGCTGTTTTTT
v_call: TRBV7-3; j_call: TRBJ1-1; d_call: TRBD1; cdr3_length: 14; clone_size: medium-sized; cdr3_aa: CASSLEGASTEAFF; cdr3_nt: TGTGCCAGCAGCTTGGAGGGGGCAAGCACTGAAGCTTTCTTT
v_call: TRBV5-5; j_call: TRBJ2-1; d_call: -; cdr3_length: 19; clone_size: -; cdr3_aa: CASSLVGSVRQVLYNEQFF; cdr3_nt: TGTGCCAGCAGCTTGGTCGGCAGCGTCCGACAGGTCTTATACAATGAGCAGTTCTTC
v_call: TRBV3-1; j_call: TRBJ1-1; d_call: -; cdr3_length: 13; clone_size: once; cdr3_aa: CASSLDARTEAFF; cdr3_nt: TGTGCCAGCAGCCTTGACGCGCGCACTGAAGCTTTCTTT
v_call: TRBV29-1; j_call: TRBJ1-2; d_call: -; cdr3_length: 14; clone_size: many; cdr3_aa: CSVDAGDWSLGYTF; cdr3_nt: TGCAGCGTGGACGCAGGGGATTGGTCTCTTGGCTACACCTTC
v_call: TRBV21-1; j_call: TRBJ2-3; d_call: -; cdr3_length: 17; clone_size: many; cdr3_aa: CASSKGIGGRTTDTQYF; cdr3_nt: TGTGCCAGCAGCAAAGGCATCGGGGGAAGGACCACAGATACGCAGTATTTT
v_call: TRBV2; j_call: TRBJ1-5; d_call: -; cdr3_length: 14; clone_size: -; cdr3_aa: CASSQERGNQPQHF; cdr3_nt: TGCGCCAGCAGCCAAGAGAGGGGCAATCAGCCCCAGCATTTT
v_call: TRBV7-6; j_call: TRBJ2-7; d_call: TRBD2; cdr3_length: 16; clone_size: -; cdr3_aa: CASSLAQAGGASEQYF; cdr3_nt: TGTGCCAGCAGCTTAGCCCAAGCGGGGGGGGCCTCCGAGCAGTACTTC
v_call: TRBV2; j_call: TRBJ2-5; d_call: -; cdr3_length: 14; clone_size: many; cdr3_aa: CASNPVGGLETQYF; cdr3_nt: TGTGCCAGCAACCCAGTTGGGGGCTTGGAGACCCAGTACTTC
v_call: TRBV20-1; j_call: TRBJ2-7; d_call: TRBD2; cdr3_length: 18; clone_size: many; cdr3_aa: CSARVSASGGSDPYEQYF; cdr3_nt: TGCAGTGCTAGAGTTTCGGCTAGCGGGGGGTCAGACCCCTACGAGCAGTACTTC
v_call: TRBV10-3; j_call: TRBJ1-6; d_call: -; cdr3_length: 14; clone_size: many; cdr3_aa: CAIRGVTYNSPLHF; cdr3_nt: TGTGCCATCAGGGGGGTCACCTATAATTCACCCCTCCACTTT
v_call: TRBV11-2; j_call: TRBJ2-2; d_call: -; cdr3_length: 15; clone_size: many; cdr3_aa: CASSLVGGDTGELFF; cdr3_nt: TGTGCCAGCAGCTTAGTGGGCGGAGACACCGGGGAGCTGTTTTTT
v_call: TRBV19; j_call: TRBJ2-1; d_call: TRBD2; cdr3_length: 17; clone_size: many; cdr3_aa: CASRSTGTSGGYNEQFF; cdr3_nt: TGTGCCAGTAGATCTACCGGGACTAGCGGGGGCTACAATGAGCAGTTCTTC
v_call: TRBV4-1; j_call: TRBJ1-2; d_call: TRBD1; cdr3_length: 15; clone_size: many; cdr3_aa: CASSQGQGSHYGYTF; cdr3_nt: TGCGCCAGCAGCCAGGGACAGGGGTCACACTATGGCTACACCTTC
v_call: TRBV4-1; j_call: TRBJ2-2; d_call: TRBD2; cdr3_length: 18; clone_size: many; cdr3_aa: CASSHSAGTTLNTGELFF; cdr3_nt: TGCGCCAGCAGCCACTCCGCCGGGACTACCCTGAACACCGGGGAGCTGTTTTTT